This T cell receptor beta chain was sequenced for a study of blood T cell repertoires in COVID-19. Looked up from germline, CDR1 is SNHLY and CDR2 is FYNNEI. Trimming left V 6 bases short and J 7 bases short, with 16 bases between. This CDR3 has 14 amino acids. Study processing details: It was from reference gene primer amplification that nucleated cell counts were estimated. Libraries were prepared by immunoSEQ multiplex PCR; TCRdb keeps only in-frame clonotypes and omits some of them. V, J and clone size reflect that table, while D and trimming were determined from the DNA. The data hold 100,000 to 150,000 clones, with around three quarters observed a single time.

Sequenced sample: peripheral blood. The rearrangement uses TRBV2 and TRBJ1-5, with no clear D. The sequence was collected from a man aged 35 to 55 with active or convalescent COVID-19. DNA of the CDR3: TGTGCCAGCAGAGAGGCGGGAGGGAGCCAGCCCCAGCATTTT. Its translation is CASREAGGSQPQHF.